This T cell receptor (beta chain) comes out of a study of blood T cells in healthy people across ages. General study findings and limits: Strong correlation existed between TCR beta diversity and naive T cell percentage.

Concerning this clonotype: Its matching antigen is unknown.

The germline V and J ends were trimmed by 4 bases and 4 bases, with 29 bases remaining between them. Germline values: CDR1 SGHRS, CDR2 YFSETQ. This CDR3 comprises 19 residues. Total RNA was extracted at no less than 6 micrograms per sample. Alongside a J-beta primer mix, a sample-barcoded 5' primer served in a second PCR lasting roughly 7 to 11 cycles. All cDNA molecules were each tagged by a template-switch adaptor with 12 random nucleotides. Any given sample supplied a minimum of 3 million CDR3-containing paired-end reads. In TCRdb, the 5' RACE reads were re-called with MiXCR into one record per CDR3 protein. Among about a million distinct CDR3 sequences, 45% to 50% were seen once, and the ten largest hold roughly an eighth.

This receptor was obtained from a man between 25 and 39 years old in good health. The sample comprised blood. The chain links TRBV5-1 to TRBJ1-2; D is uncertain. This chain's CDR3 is CASSEILADDAVFIYGYTF. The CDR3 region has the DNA TGCGCCAGCAGCGAAATTTTGGCGGACGACGCCGTTTTTATCTATGGCTACACCTTC.